This TCR beta chain stems from a study of human T cells and chemical hapten exposure. The library tagged each cDNA molecule with unique molecular identifiers. From the RACE reads, TCRdb called clonotypes with MiXCR, one entry per CDR3 protein. This sample has 95,000 to 100,000 distinct CDR3 sequences, with roughly 12% found just once. As to time point: patch test 1, 2 weeks after DPC sensitization. Treatment described: therapeutic diphenylcyclopropenone sensitization with weekly scalp DPC. V lost 8 bases and J lost 0; bases outside the gene matches: 10. CDR3 length: 15 residues. Germline CDR1 reads SQVTM; CDR2 reads ANQGSEA. This clonotype was observed a few times.

Sequenced here: whole blood, sampled in connection with sensitization to the hapten diphenylcyclopropenone (DPC). This receptor was identified in a woman aged 40 to 50 with alopecia areata. Some clones in this sample may be carry-over from other donors' samples. The rearrangement uses TRBV29-1 and TRBJ2-3, with 8 bases aligning to TRBD2. The chain's CDR3 is CSSSLSGTSTDTQYF. In DNA form, the CDR3 reads TGCAGCAGCTCCCTTAGCGGGACTAGCACAGATACGCAGTATTTT.